One sample yielded the 18 T cell receptor beta chains listed below, sequenced in a study of blood T cell repertoires in COVID-19. The data were produced by immunoSEQ multiplex PCR, yet TCRdb's version contains in-frame clones alone and is incomplete. The sample lists over 200,000 clones; roughly 90% were seen once. Sequencing input: peripheral blood. The receptors were gathered from a man aged 35 to 55 with active or convalescent COVID-19.

The chain recombines TRBV25-1 with TRBJ1-4, with 9 bases that match TRBD1. CDR3 length: 15 amino acids. CDR1 is MGHDK, CDR2 SYGVNS, per germline. The ends lost 6 bases at V and 0 bases at J; junction bases unmatched: 2. This CDR3 reads CASRGQGPTNEKLFF. In nucleotides, the CDR3 is TGTGCCAGCAGGGGACAGGGCCCAACTAATGAAAAACTGTTTTTT.

V gene TRBV19 combines with J gene TRBJ1-5; 9 bases are shared with TRBD1. This CDR3 has 17 amino acids. V lost 4 bases, J lost 4 bases, and 11 bases stayed unmatched. Germline lookup yields CDR1 LNHDA and CDR2 SQIVND (reference sequence). The CDR3 loop is CASSRLPGQGANQPQHF. The CDR3 DNA is TGTGCCAGTAGTAGGCTACCGGGACAGGGCGCAAATCAGCCCCAGCATTTT.

This sequence joins TRBV24-1 and TRBJ2-3; 11 bases align to TRBD2. CDR3 length: 16 residues. Trimming at V came to 4 bases and at J to 7 bases, leaving 9 bases not matched to a gene. Germline CDR1 is KGHDR and CDR2 is SFDVKD. The CDR3 region is CATSDLAGGTGNTQYF. The CDR3 DNA is TGTGCCACCAGTGACCTAGCGGGAGGCACGGGAAATACGCAGTATTTT.

The chain combines TRBV27 with TRBJ2-7; TRBD2 is a possible D gene (5 bases). There are 15 residues in the CDR3. Trimming removed 6 bases at V and 0 bases at J, with 15 bases between. Germline loops: CDR1 MNHEY, CDR2 SMNVEV (reference sequence). CDR3 loop: CASSLDYSSSYEQYF. CDR3 DNA: TGTGCCAGCAGCCTCGACTATTCGAGCTCCTACGAGCAGTACTTC.

The chain uses TRBV7-9 and TRBJ1-2; 7 positions agree with TRBD1. Germline V CDR1 and CDR2: SEHNR, FQNEAQ (reference sequence). The J segment lost 0 bases and the V segment lost 8 bases, leaving 12 bases of the junction unmatched. The CDR3 spans 16 residues. CDR3 protein: CASPTDDRAPNYGYTF. CDR3 sequence (DNA): TGTGCCAGCCCCACCGACGACAGGGCTCCTAACTATGGCTACACCTTC.

The CDR3 nucleotides are TGTGCCAGCAGTGGGGAGGTAACTGAAGCTTTCTTT. Amino acid sequence: CASSGEVTEAFF. This chain connects TRBV2 to TRBJ1-1; D remains unclear. The germline CDR1 and CDR2 sequences are SNHLY and FYNNEI. V lost 4 bases, J lost 5 bases, and 8 bases lay in between. The CDR3 runs to 12 residues.

The V and J genes are TRBV11-2 and TRBJ2-1, with D possibly TRBD2 on 5 matching bases. The germline V and J ends were trimmed by 4 bases and 2 bases, with 12 bases remaining between them. Germline CDR1 SGHAT, CDR2 FQNNGV. CDR3 length: 15 amino acids. CDR3 in amino acids: CASSWERPTYNEQFF. The DNA for the CDR3 is TGTGCCAGCAGCTGGGAGCGGCCCACCTACAATGAGCAGTTCTTC.

The V and J genes are TRBV9 and TRBJ1-5; D gene unclear. The CDR3 consists of 15 residues. Germline CDR1 and CDR2: SGDLS and YYNGEE. Trimming shortened V by 3 bases and J by 2 bases, and 12 bases separated the two germline ends. DNA for the CDR3: TGTGCCAGCAGCGCGGATCTAGGAGGCAATCAGCCCCAGCATTTT. It codes for CASSADLGGNQPQHF.

The V gene is TRBV5-5, the J gene TRBJ2-7; D is possibly TRBD2 (5 bases). This CDR3 is built from 15 residues. Germline CDR1 SGHKS, CDR2 YYEKEE (reference sequence). Trimming removed 0 bases from V and 2 bases from J, with 12 bases in between. CDR3 nucleotides: TGTGCCAGCAGCTTGGGTCCGGGATCAGCCTACGAGCAGTACTTC. Protein product: CASSLGPGSAYEQYF.

The count of this clone is one. The rearrangement links TRBV28 to TRBJ2-3; 8 bases agree with TRBD1. Germline V gene lookup returns CDR1 MDHEN and CDR2 SYDVKM. The J segment lost 4 bases and the V segment lost 6 bases, leaving 3 bases of the junction unmatched. CDR3 size: 13 residues. The CDR3 loop is CASRQGVPDTQYF. CDR3 DNA sequence: TGTGCCAGCAGACAGGGGGTCCCAGATACGCAGTATTTT.

This rearrangement joins TRBV5-8 to TRBJ2-5, with a tentative D call TRBD2 (6 bases). Germline CDR1 reads SGHTS; CDR2 reads YDEGEE. Trimming removed 1 base at V and 6 bases at J, with 10 bases between. This CDR3 region has 13 residues. CDR3 DNA: TGTGCCAGCAGCTTGCGGAGGGGCCAGACCCAGTACTTC. Its translation: CASSLRRGQTQYF.

V is TRBV3-1 (or the pseudogene TRBV3-2) and J is TRBJ1-3; 7 nucleotides match TRBD1. The junction had 16 bases not matched to a gene; V was cut back by 6 bases and J by 8 bases. The germline V gene encodes CDR1 LGHDT and CDR2 YNNKEL (reference sequence). The CDR3 runs to 16 residues. The CDR3 reads CASSPIEGQPLDTIYF. CDR3 DNA sequence: TGTGCCAGCAGTCCCATTGAGGGACAGCCTCTAGACACCATATATTTT.

To note about this clone: In the same sample, other DNA sequences code for this CDR3. This chain links TRBV6-5 with TRBJ1-1, with D possibly being TRBD1 (6 bases). Germline V lookup: CDR1 MNHEY, CDR2 SVGAGI. This CDR3 is 13 amino acids long. V was clipped by 2 bases and J by 6 bases, with 10 bases between them. CDR3 sequence: CASSYEGGSEAFF. CDR3 in DNA: TGTGCCAGCAGTTACGAAGGGGGATCTGAAGCTTTCTTT.

This sequence joins TRBV9 and TRBJ2-1, with 10 positions matching TRBD2. The CDR3 runs 15 residues. The V segment lost 0 bases and the J segment 8 bases; nucleotides outside the gene matches: 5. From germline, CDR1 is SGDLS and CDR2 YYNGEE. CDR3 in DNA: TGTGCCAGCAGCGTAGGGTCTAGCGGGAGCTATGAGCAGTTCTTC. This codes for CASSVGSSGSYEQFF.

This clone was seen only once. This rearrangement joins TRBV5-4 to TRBJ2-4; 7 positions agree with TRBD1. Per germline, CDR1 SGHNT and CDR2 YYREEE (reference sequence). Trimming removed 1 base from V and 8 bases from J; junction bases left unmatched: 3. This CDR3 has 13 residues. The CDR3 loop reads CASSLTGVDIQYF. CDR3 in DNA: TGTGCCAGCAGCTTGACAGGGGTGGACATTCAGTACTTC.

This clone was recorded only once. The J gene is TRBJ2-1, the V gene TRBV21-1; the listed D gene, TRBD1, was not tested against the DNA. TRBV21-1 is flagged as a pseudogene. The CDR3 is 19 amino acids. The DNA for the CDR3 is TGTGCCAGTTCGGGCCCCCCAGCCGAGGGACAGGAGAACTACAATGAGCAGTTCTTC. Residues: CASSGPPAEGQENYNEQFF.

In DNA, the CDR3 is TGTGCCAGCAGCCCGACAGGATTACCTGGAAACACCATATATTTT. This translates into CASSPTGLPGNTIYF. The V gene is TRBV7-9, the J gene TRBJ1-3, with D tentatively TRBD1 (6 bases). Deletions cut 5 bases from V and 2 bases from J, with 13 bases between. In germline, CDR1 is SEHNR, CDR2 FQNEAQ (reference sequence). This CDR3 region has 15 residues.

The chain links TRBV19 to TRBJ1-4; 9 bases map to TRBD1. V was clipped by 10 bases and J by 8 bases; unmatched bases: 11. Germline V gene sequence: CDR1 LNHDA, CDR2 SQIVND (reference sequence). This CDR3 comprises 14 residues. CDR3 sequence (DNA): TGTGCCACACACAGACAGGGGGGTCCGGAAAAACTGTTTTTT. Amino acid sequence: CATHRQGGPEKLFF. Complete variable domain (other parts from reference TRBV19 and TRBJ1-4): DGGITQSPKYLFRKEGQNVTLSCEQNLNHDAMYWYRQDPGQGLRLIYYSQIVNDFQKGDIAEGYSVSREKKESFPLTVTSAQKNPTAFYLCATHRQGGPEKLFFGSGTQLSVL.